Below are 9 T cell receptor beta chains sequenced from a single sample in a study of blood T cell repertoires in COVID-19. The assay was immunoSEQ multiplex PCR, and TCRdb's table has in-frame clones only and misses some. The table lists some 95,000 clones, 75% to 85% of them singletons. Sequences were obtained from peripheral blood. These receptor sequences come from a man between 70 and 80 years old with acute or convalescent COVID-19.

The J gene is TRBJ2-7, the V gene TRBV3-1 (or the pseudogene TRBV3-2), with 9 bases fitting TRBD2. Germline trimming cut 5 bases from V and 4 bases from J; bases unmatched to any gene: 9. Germline CDR1 and CDR2: LGHDT and YNNKEL (reference sequence). The CDR3 totals 15 residues. The CDR3 DNA sequence: TGTGCCAGCAGCATCTTCGGCGGGAGGGGGTACGAGCAGTACTTC. Translated, it gives CASSIFGGRGYEQYF.

In this sample, this clone turned up a few times. The V and J genes are TRBV4-2 and TRBJ2-1, with TRBD1 matching 10 bases. This CDR3 comprises 15 residues. Germline loops: CDR1 LGHNA, CDR2 YNFKEQ. V trimming: 1 base; J trimming: 8 bases; junction bases outside the gene matches: 5. The CDR3 protein is CASSQGQGASDEQFF. The CDR3 bases are TGTGCCAGCAGCCAAGGACAGGGGGCGTCAGATGAGCAGTTCTTC.

The chain combines TRBV3-1 (or the pseudogene TRBV3-2) with TRBJ1-1; D not certain. Germline loops: CDR1 LGHDT, CDR2 YNNKEL (reference sequence). The germline V and J ends were trimmed by 0 bases and 1 base, with 3 bases remaining between them. The length of the CDR3 is 13 residues. The CDR3 nucleotides read TGTGCCAGCAGCCAAGACGGGAACACTGAAGCTTTCTTT. This codes for CASSQDGNTEAFF.

The chain combines TRBV9 with TRBJ1-1, with TRBD1 as a possible D gene (5 bases). Per germline, CDR1 SGDLS and CDR2 YYNGEE. Deletions cut 4 bases from V and 5 bases from J, with 18 bases between. The length of the CDR3 is 15 residues. CDR3 protein: CASSPRGRGRTEAFF. CDR3 coding DNA: TGTGCCAGCAGCCCCCGGGGTCGGGGGAGGACTGAAGCTTTCTTT.

The chain combines TRBV7-9 with TRBJ1-6, with a possible D match to TRBD1 (6 bases). The CDR3 extends over 14 amino acids. The germline V gene has CDR1 SEHNR and CDR2 FQNEAQ (reference sequence). With 2 bases removed from V and 8 bases from J, the gap between germline ends came to 10 bases. CDR3 sequence (DNA): TGTGCCAGCAGCTTACAGGGGTCTCATTCACCCCTCCACTTT. This codes for CASSLQGSHSPLHF.

This clone was counted a single time. The chain links TRBV28 to TRBJ2-7; no firm D call. Germline CDR1 and CDR2: MDHEN and SYDVKM. Between the trimmed V and J ends, which lost 3 bases and 0 bases, there was a span of 3 bases. The CDR3 length is 12 residues. The CDR3 spells CASSFSSYEQYF. DNA for the CDR3: TGTGCCAGCAGTTTCTCCTCCTACGAGCAGTACTTC.

The rearrangement uses TRBV2 and TRBJ2-3, with 10 nucleotides matching TRBD1. The CDR3 contains 15 residues. Germline assignment: CDR1 SNHLY and CDR2 FYNNEI. The V and J ends lost 7 bases and 5 bases, in that order; junction bases with no gene match: 9. CDR3 residues: CASTPMTGGGDTQYF. CDR3 in DNA: TGTGCCAGCACCCCTATGACAGGGGGCGGAGATACGCAGTATTTT.

The chain uses TRBV3-1 (or the pseudogene TRBV3-2) and TRBJ1-6; TRBD1 aligns across 9 bases. With 3 bases clipped from V and 5 bases from J, the junction kept 2 bases outside the gene matches. Germline values: CDR1 LGHDT, CDR2 YNNKEL (reference sequence). The CDR3 runs 15 residues. The CDR3 DNA reads as TGTGCCAGCAGCCAGGACAGGGGAAATAATTCACCCCTCCACTTT. Translating it yields CASSQDRGNNSPLHF.

Here the CDR3 reads CASSGRTGGTEAFF. Written as DNA, the CDR3 is TGTGCCAGCAGTGGCCGGACAGGGGGAACTGAAGCTTTCTTT. J is TRBJ1-1 and V is TRBV2, with 10 positions matching TRBD1. The V gene end was trimmed by 4 bases and the J gene end by 5 bases; junction bases not matched to a gene: 4. Germline V gives CDR1 SNHLY, CDR2 FYNNEI. CDR3 size: 14 residues. Based on the CDR3 plus reference TRBV2 and TRBJ1-1, the full variable domain is EPEVTQTPSHQVTQMGQEVILRCVPISNHLYFYWYRQILGQKVEFLVSFYNNEISEKSEIFDDQFSVERPDGSNFTLKIRSTKLEDSAMYFCASSGRTGGTEAFFGQGTRLTVV.